The sequence of this TCR beta chain was determined in a study of T cell changes during pregnancy in multiple sclerosis. The CDR3 is made up of 14 amino acids. Germline loops: CDR1 SGHTA, CDR2 FQGTGA. Unmatched junction bases numbered 6, after V lost 2 bases and J lost 7 bases. Repertoires were generated with immunoSEQ multiplex PCR, while TCRdb's copy carries only in-frame clones and drops some. The table shows over 60,000 clones, with over 75% occurring only once. This clonotype was obtained from a female donor in good health, enrolled as a control in a pregnancy study. The chain links TRBV7-3 to TRBJ1-2; 8 bases map to TRBD1. The sequences come from CD4+ T cells from peripheral blood mononuclear cells, collected in the third trimester of pregnancy. The CDR3 loop is CASSLDGTGAGYTF. As DNA, the CDR3 is TGTGCCAGCAGCTTAGACGGGACAGGCGCTGGCTACACCTTC. The full variable domain, in which reference TRBV7-3 and TRBJ1-2 provide the parts outside the CDR3, is GAGVSQTPSNKVTEKGKYVELRCDPISGHTALYWYRQSLGQGPEFLIYFQGTGAADDSGLPNDRFFAVRPEGSVSTLKIQRTERGDSAVYLCASSLDGTGAGYTFGSGTRLTVV.